The 32 T cell receptor beta chains in this list originate from one sample, sequenced in a study of Ad26.COV2.S vaccination and SARS-CoV-2 variants. The treatment denotes: over 15 received Ad26.COV2.S at low or high dose, single or two shots; 5 received placebo; per-sample allocation not given. The study sampled participants on day 63 after the first vaccine or placebo injection. Libraries were prepared by immunoSEQ multiplex PCR; TCRdb keeps only in-frame clonotypes and omits some of them. The table records 350,000 to 400,000 clones, about 89% of them present only once. The sample was peripheral blood, taken in a trial of Ad26.COV2.S vaccine versus placebo. The receptors were gathered from a person aged 18 to 59 who received the Ad26.COV2.S COVID-19 vaccine or a placebo.

The rearrangement uses TRBV7-9 and TRBJ2-1; D might be TRBD1 (6 bases). Germline CDR1 reads SEHNR; CDR2 reads FQNEAQ (reference sequence). V was shortened by 2 bases and J by 5 bases, with 10 bases between the two germline ends. There are 14 residues in the CDR3. CDR3 sequence reads: CASSLQGSDNEQFF. The CDR3 nucleotides are TGTGCCAGCAGCTTACAGGGGAGCGACAATGAGCAGTTCTTC.

The chain recombines TRBV19 with TRBJ1-5; D may be TRBD1 (5 bases). The germline V and J ends were trimmed by 5 bases and 1 base, with 12 bases remaining between them. The CDR3 is 15 amino acids. Germline V gives CDR1 LNHDA, CDR2 SQIVND (reference sequence). Written as DNA, the CDR3 is TGTGCCAGTAGTGTTAGGGGCGGGAGCAATCAGCCCCAGCATTTT. Its translation: CASSVRGGSNQPQHF. Full variable domain (missing parts from reference TRBV19 and TRBJ1-5): DGGITQSPKYLFRKEGQNVTLSCEQNLNHDAMYWYRQDPGQGLRLIYYSQIVNDFQKGDIAEGYSVSREKKESFPLTVTSAQKNPTAFYLCASSVRGGSNQPQHFGDGTRLSIL.

The gene calls are TRBV14 and TRBJ1-5; unclear D gene. Germline V gene sequence: CDR1 SGHDN, CDR2 FVKESK. This CDR3 region has 12 residues. Between the trimmed V and J ends, which lost 4 bases and 6 bases, there was a span of 7 bases. CDR3 nucleotide sequence: TGTGCCAGCAGCCTCGGGCCTCAGCCCCAGCATTTT. It encodes CASSLGPQPQHF.

This chain joins TRBV19 and TRBJ2-7; D not certain. Germline values: CDR1 LNHDA, CDR2 SQIVND (reference sequence). V lost 1 base and J lost 4, with 8 bases in between. There are 13 residues in the CDR3. The chain's CDR3 is CASSIGQAYEQYF. The DNA of the CDR3 is TGTGCCAGTAGTATAGGTCAAGCTTACGAGCAGTACTTC. The whole variable domain, filled in from reference TRBV19 and TRBJ2-7, reads DGGITQSPKYLFRKEGQNVTLSCEQNLNHDAMYWYRQDPGQGLRLIYYSQIVNDFQKGDIAEGYSVSREKKESFPLTVTSAQKNPTAFYLCASSIGQAYEQYFGPGTRLTVT.

This clone was seen only once. This chain connects TRBV30 to TRBJ1-2, with 9 bases fitting TRBD1. The trim removed 4 bases at V and 3 bases at J, leaving 6 bases unmatched. The CDR3 length is 14 residues. CDR1 is GTSNPN and CDR2 is SVGIG in the germline V gene (reference sequence). CDR3 DNA sequence: TGTGCCTGGACCGAGGGACAGGGATACTATGGCTACACCTTC. As protein: CAWTEGQGYYGYTF.

This chain connects TRBV11-2 to TRBJ2-7, with TRBD1 matching over 10 bases. The CDR3 extends over 15 amino acids. Losses at the gene ends were 2 bases for V and 7 bases for J; bases not matched to a gene: 8. The germline gives CDR1 SGHAT, CDR2 FQNNGV. The CDR3 DNA reads as TGTGCCAGCAGCTTATTGGGGGACAGGGGAGGTGAGCAGTACTTC. This codes for CASSLLGDRGGEQYF.

The chain joins TRBV30 to TRBJ2-5, with 8 bases aligning to TRBD1. Losses at the gene ends were 8 bases for V and 2 bases for J; bases not matched to a gene: 7. Germline loops: CDR1 GTSNPN, CDR2 SVGIG (reference sequence). CDR3 length: 13 amino acids. The CDR3 DNA reads TGTGCCAGACAGGGGACGCTACAAGAGACCCAGTACTTC. It encodes CARQGTLQETQYF.

J is TRBJ1-1 and V is TRBV7-9, with a weak D call TRBD1 (5 bases). Trimming pared 5 bases from V and 1 base from J, leaving 11 bases between. The CDR3 totals 14 residues. Germline V CDR1 and CDR2: SEHNR, FQNEAQ (reference sequence). The CDR3 coding sequence is TGTGCCAGCAGCCTGCCAGGGAGGAACACTGAAGCTTTCTTT. It codes for CASSLPGRNTEAFF.

This chain joins TRBV5-1 and TRBJ2-7; 11 bases agree with TRBD2. V lost 0 bases and J lost 0; bases outside the gene matches: 5. Germline V CDR1 and CDR2: SGHRS, YFSETQ. This CDR3 comprises 17 residues. The CDR3 spells CASSLGPLAGGSYEQYF. The DNA for the CDR3 is TGCGCCAGCAGCTTGGGCCCCCTAGCGGGAGGCTCCTACGAGCAGTACTTC.

A few counts support this clone. This chain links TRBV5-6 with TRBJ1-6; D gene unclear. The V gene's germline CDR1 is SGHDT and CDR2 YYEEEE. V was cut by 3 bases and J by 6 bases, with 22 bases left in between. The CDR3 has 18 residues. Here the CDR3 DNA reads TGTGCCAGCAGCTCCGCGGTCGGGATCCCCATGGTTAATTCACCCCTCCACTTT. Its translation is CASSSAVGIPMVNSPLHF. Full variable domain (rest looked up from reference TRBV5-6 and TRBJ1-6): DAGVTQSPTHLIKTRGQQVTLRCSPKSGHDTVSWYQQALGQGPQFIFQYYEEEERQRGNFPDRFSGHQFPNYSSELNVNALLLGDSALYLCASSSAVGIPMVNSPLHFGNGTRLTVT.

The chain couples TRBV4-2 to TRBJ2-7; TRBD1 matches 8 bases. The trim removed 1 base at V and 0 bases at J, leaving 2 bases unmatched. From germline, CDR1 is LGHNA and CDR2 YNFKEQ. The CDR3 is 15 residues long. The CDR3 loop is CASSQGGTGSYEQYF. The CDR3 nucleotides read TGTGCCAGCAGCCAAGGTGGGACAGGCTCCTACGAGCAGTACTTC.

Only a few counts were recorded for this clone. This rearrangement joins TRBV19 to TRBJ2-3; 10 bases agree with TRBD2. The CDR3 totals 16 residues. The junction had 6 bases not matched to a gene; V was cut back by 2 bases and J by 4 bases. CDR1 and CDR2 from the germline V gene are LNHDA and SQIVND (reference sequence). In nucleotides, the CDR3 is TGTGCCAGTAGTATAAGGGCTAGCGGGAGCTCAGATACGCAGTATTTT. Its protein is CASSIRASGSSDTQYF.

The chain joins TRBV6-1 to TRBJ2-3; D is possibly TRBD1 or TRBD2 (6 bases each). In germline, CDR1 is MNHNS, CDR2 SASEGT. CDR3 length: 17 residues. Trimming cost V 3 bases and J 3 bases, with 19 bases left between them. The CDR3 reads CASSEFYRERGTDTQYF. CDR3 sequence (DNA): TGTGCCAGCAGTGAGTTTTACCGGGAGAGGGGGACAGATACGCAGTATTTT.

V usage is TRBV6-5 and J usage is TRBJ1-3; D gene unclear. The CDR3 sequence is 13 residues long. CDR1 MNHEY and CDR2 SVGAGI come from the germline V gene. The V end was cut by 5 bases, the J end by 0 bases, with 5 bases between. The CDR3 spells CASSRDSGNTIYF. The DNA of the CDR3 is TGTGCCAGCAGTAGAGACTCTGGAAACACCATATATTTT.

CDR3 nucleotide sequence: TGTGCCAGCAGTTGGGACAGGGGGCGTCCCGGGGAGCTGTTTTTT. As protein: CASSWDRGRPGELFF. The chain is built from TRBV6-2 or TRBV6-3 and TRBJ2-2; 12 nucleotides line up with TRBD1. V shed 4 bases, J shed 6 bases, and the junction held 3 bases outside the gene matches. The V gene's germline CDR1 is MNHEY and CDR2 SVGEGT. The CDR3 runs to 15 residues.

The V call is TRBV7-2, the J call TRBJ2-7; 7 bases align to TRBD2. CDR1 SGHTA and CDR2 FQGNSA come from the germline V gene. J gave up 7 bases and V 3 bases, and 15 bases lay outside the gene matches. This CDR3 is built from 16 residues. The CDR3 nucleotides are TGTGCCAGCAGCTTGGCCGGGGGAGGGGCCTCGGGAGAGCAGTACTTC. Translated, it gives CASSLAGGGASGEQYF.

The chain couples TRBV6-5 to TRBJ2-3; no firm D call. The CDR3 loop spans 15 amino acids. V shed 2 bases and J shed 5 bases, with 14 bases lying between them. CDR1 MNHEY and CDR2 SVGAGI come from the germline V gene. In DNA, the CDR3 is TGTGCCAGCAGTTACCGGGCCAGTGGAAAAGATACGCAGTATTTT. It is translated as CASSYRASGKDTQYF.

The chain joins TRBV7-8 to TRBJ1-1; D unclear. Germline V gene sequence: CDR1 SGHVS, CDR2 FQNEAQ. V was clipped by 1 base and J by 10 bases, with 19 bases between them. CDR3 length equals 15 residues. The CDR3 protein is CASSLVGPLNLGAFF. Written as DNA, the CDR3 is TGTGCCAGCAGCTTAGTAGGGCCTCTCAACCTCGGAGCTTTCTTT.

This clone was observed a single time. This chain joins TRBV6-4 and TRBJ1-2; D may be TRBD1 (5 bases). Germline V gene lookup returns CDR1 MRHNA and CDR2 SNTAGT. V was cut by 5 bases and J by 2 bases, with 15 bases left in between. CDR3 size: 15 residues. The CDR3 DNA sequence: TGTGCCAGCAGTCCCTTTATATGGGGGAACTATGGCTACACCTTC. The encoded protein is CASSPFIWGNYGYTF.

This clone showed up just once. This chain connects TRBV24-1 to TRBJ2-5; D may correspond to TRBD1 or TRBD2 (5 bases each). Trimming took 3 bases from V and 5 from J, leaving 18 bases between them. This CDR3 spans 16 amino acids. Germline V gene sequence: CDR1 KGHDR, CDR2 SFDVKD. In nucleotides, the CDR3 is TGTGCCACCAGTGATGCGTCTGGGACGGGCTGGGAGACCCAGTACTTC. Amino acids: CATSDASGTGWETQYF.

V usage is TRBV7-2 and J usage is TRBJ1-5, with TRBD1 matching 9 bases. With 2 bases clipped from V and 6 bases from J, the junction kept 5 bases outside the gene matches. The CDR3 runs 15 residues. Germline V gene lookup returns CDR1 SGHTA and CDR2 FQGNSA. The CDR3 loop is CASSLSRQGGQPQHF. In DNA, the CDR3 is TGTGCCAGCAGCTTATCCCGACAGGGGGGTCAGCCCCAGCATTTT.

This clone was picked up one time. The CDR3 bases are TGTGCCAGCAGCGCCTCTGCCCCCTACGAGCAGTACTTC. Its translation: CASSASAPYEQYF. The genes are TRBV13 and TRBJ2-7, with D unclear. The CDR3 spans 13 residues. V was cut by 5 bases and J by 2 bases, with 10 bases left in between. The germline CDR1 and CDR2 sequences are PRHDT and FYEKMQ (reference sequence).

The chain joins TRBV9 to TRBJ2-1, with 8 bases that match TRBD1. There are 14 residues in the CDR3. From germline, CDR1 is SGDLS and CDR2 YYNGEE. J lost 5 bases, V lost 4 bases, and 5 bases had no gene match. The CDR3 DNA sequence: TGTGCCAGCAGCCCGGGGACAGGTGACAATGAGCAGTTCTTC. Encoded protein: CASSPGTGDNEQFF.

The chain is built from TRBV6-1 and TRBJ1-5; possible D gene TRBD1, 5 bases. Germline CDR1 is MNHNS and CDR2 is SASEGT. The V end lost 1 base, the J end lost 8 bases, and 12 bases lay between the germline ends. The CDR3 contains 14 residues. The CDR3 DNA reads TGTGCCAGCAGTGAAGGGACATCCTCTGAGCCCCAGCATTTT. This translates into CASSEGTSSEPQHF.

The sample holds one count of this clone. The chain is built from TRBV19 and TRBJ2-7; 11 positions match TRBD1. Trimming cost V 4 bases and J 6 bases; bases outside gene matches: 8. The CDR3 extends over 15 amino acids. Germline V gene lookup returns CDR1 LNHDA and CDR2 SQIVND (reference sequence). The CDR3 sequence: CASSKATGTGGEQYF. The CDR3 DNA reads as TGTGCCAGTAGTAAGGCCACCGGGACAGGGGGCGAGCAGTACTTC.

This clone was seen just once. The chain carries TRBV6-5 and TRBJ2-1, with 9 bases aligning to TRBD1. V was pared by 4 bases and J by 4 bases, with 5 bases of the junction left unmatched. CDR1 and CDR2 from the germline V gene are MNHEY and SVGAGI. The CDR3 extends over 15 amino acids. The CDR3 region has the DNA TGTGCCAGCAGTTGGGGACAGGGCTTTTACAATGAGCAGTTCTTC. This translates into CASSWGQGFYNEQFF.

This chain links TRBV29-1 with TRBJ2-5, with 10 bases that match TRBD2. This CDR3 spans 15 amino acids. Germline loops: CDR1 SQVTM, CDR2 ANQGSEA. Germline trimming cut 7 bases from V and 4 bases from J; bases unmatched to any gene: 12. The DNA of the CDR3 is TGCAGCGGCCGAGCGGGAGGGTTTGGTCGAGAGACCCAGTACTTC. Its translation: CSGRAGGFGRETQYF.

The chain carries TRBV28 and TRBJ1-2; 11 bases line up with TRBD1. The CDR3 extends over 14 amino acids. Looked up from germline, CDR1 is MDHEN and CDR2 is SYDVKM. V lost 7 bases, J lost 4 bases, and 5 bases stayed unmatched. CDR3 loop: CASTVGTGGYGYTF. Written as DNA, the CDR3 is TGTGCCAGCACCGTAGGGACAGGGGGCTATGGCTACACCTTC.

The chain recombines TRBV6-2 or TRBV6-3 with TRBJ2-7; D could derive from TRBD1 or TRBD2 (6 bases each). This CDR3 comprises 16 residues. Trimming stripped 2 bases from V and 1 base from J, with 15 bases between. The germline gives CDR1 MNHEY, CDR2 SVGEGT. CDR3 nucleotides: TGTGCCAGCAGTTACCGGGGGCAGGGGCCGTCCTACGAGCAGTACTTC. Translation gives CASSYRGQGPSYEQYF.

The gene calls are TRBV7-9 and TRBJ2-5; no reliable D call. CDR1 is SEHNR and CDR2 is FQNEAQ in the germline V gene (reference sequence). The germline V and J ends were trimmed by 5 bases and 4 bases, with 8 bases remaining between them. The CDR3 covers 12 residues. CDR3 sequence (DNA): TGTGCCAGCAGCCAAGGGTCAGAGACCCAGTACTTC. Protein product: CASSQGSETQYF.

The CDR3 bases are TGTGCCAGCAGCTTAACCCGGGGACTAGCGACCACCGGGGAGCTGTTTTTT. Protein sequence: CASSLTRGLATTGELFF. The chain combines TRBV11-2 with TRBJ2-2; 10 positions match TRBD2. V was clipped by 2 bases and J by 4 bases; unmatched bases: 7. The CDR3 contains 17 residues. The germline V gene has CDR1 SGHAT and CDR2 FQNNGV.

V usage is TRBV28 and J usage is TRBJ1-2; D is uncertain. The germline gives CDR1 MDHEN, CDR2 SYDVKM. V gave up 5 bases and J gave up 7 bases, with 14 bases separating them. CDR3 size: 13 residues. The CDR3 DNA is TGTGCCAGCAGTCCCGTTACGTTAGGTGGCTACACCTTC. Translating gives CASSPVTLGGYTF.